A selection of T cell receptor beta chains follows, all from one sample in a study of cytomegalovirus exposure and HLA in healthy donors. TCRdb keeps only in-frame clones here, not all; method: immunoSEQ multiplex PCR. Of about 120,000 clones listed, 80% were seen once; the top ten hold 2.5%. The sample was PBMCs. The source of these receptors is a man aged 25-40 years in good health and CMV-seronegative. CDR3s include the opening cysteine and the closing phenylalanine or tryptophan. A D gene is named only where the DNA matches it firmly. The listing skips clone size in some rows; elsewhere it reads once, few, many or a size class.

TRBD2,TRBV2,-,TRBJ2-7,CASRRGLAGPTAGYEQYF,TGTGCCAGCAGGAGGGGACTAGCGGGACCTACGGCAGGGTACGAGCAGTACTTC
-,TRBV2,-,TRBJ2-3,CASSRGGGGSADTQYF,TGTGCCAGCAGTAGGGGGGGCGGGGGCTCGGCAGATACGCAGTATTTT
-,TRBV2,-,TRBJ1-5,CASSPGQGNQPQHF,TGTGCCAGCAGTCCGGGTCAGGGGAATCAGCCCCAGCATTTT
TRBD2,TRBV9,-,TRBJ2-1,CASSGGSGNEQFF,TGTGCCAGCAGCGGCGGGAGTGGTAATGAGCAGTTCTTC
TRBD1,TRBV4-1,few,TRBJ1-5,CASSQVGRGNQPQHF,TGCGCCAGCAGCCAAGTAGGCAGGGGGAATCAGCCCCAGCATTTT
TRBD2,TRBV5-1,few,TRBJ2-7,CASSVFAGVSYEQYF,TGCGCCAGCAGCGTTTTCGCGGGAGTCTCCTACGAGCAGTACTTC
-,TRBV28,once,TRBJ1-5,CASSFGWGRVVQPQHF,TGTGCCAGCAGTTTTGGTTGGGGCAGGGTGGTTCAGCCCCAGCATTTC
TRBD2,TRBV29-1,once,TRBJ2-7,CSVGTSGSYEQYF,TGCAGCGTCGGGACTAGCGGGAGCTACGAGCAGTACTTC
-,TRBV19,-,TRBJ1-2,CASSPGQTNYGYTF,TGTGCCAGTAGTCCGGGACAAACTAACTATGGCTACACCTTC
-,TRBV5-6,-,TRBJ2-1,CASIGNGGGRIEQFF,TGTGCCAGCATCGGGAATGGTGGAGGACGGATTGAGCAGTTCTTC
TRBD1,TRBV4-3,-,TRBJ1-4,CASSLGTGGNEKLFF,TGCGCCAGCAGCCTAGGGACAGGGGGAAATGAAAAACTGTTTTTT
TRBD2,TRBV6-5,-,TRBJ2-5,CASTDSGTQETQYF,TGTGCCAGCACCGATAGCGGGACCCAAGAGACCCAGTACTTC
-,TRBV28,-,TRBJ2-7,CASSFLSGYEQYF,TGTGCCAGCAGTTTCCTATCGGGCTACGAGCAGTACTTC
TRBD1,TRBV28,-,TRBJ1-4,CASRGPGTGNEKLFF,TGTGCCAGCAGGGGGCCTGGGACAGGGAATGAAAAACTGTTTTTT
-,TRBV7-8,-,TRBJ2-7,CASSSGEGRGWYEQYF,TGTGCCAGCAGCTCCGGTGAGGGAAGGGGGTGGTACGAGCAGTACTTC
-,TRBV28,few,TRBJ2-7,CASSFELAVSSYEQYF,TGTGCCAGCAGTTTTGAGTTAGCCGTCAGCTCCTACGAGCAGTACTTC
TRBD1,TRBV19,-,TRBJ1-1,CASSKRTGKVMVTEAFF,TGTGCCAGTAGTAAACGGACAGGGAAAGTTATGGTGACTGAAGCTTTCTTT
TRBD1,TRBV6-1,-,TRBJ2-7,CASSEGGQVFYEQYF,TGTGCCAGCAGTGAGGGGGGACAGGTTTTTTACGAGCAGTACTTC
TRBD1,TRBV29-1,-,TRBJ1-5,CSVTTGLGQPQHF,TGCAGCGTAACGACAGGGCTGGGACAGCCCCAGCATTTT
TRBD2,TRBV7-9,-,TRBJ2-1,CASSWAGLAGDNEQFF,TGTGCCAGCAGCTGGGCGGGGCTAGCGGGGGACAATGAGCAGTTCTTC
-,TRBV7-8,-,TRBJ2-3,CASSLGLMDYTDTQYF,TGTGCCAGCAGCCTGGGACTTATGGACTACACAGATACGCAGTATTTT
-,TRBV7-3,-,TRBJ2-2,CASSLSLATGELFF,TGTGCCAGCAGCTTATCACTAGCTACCGGGGAGCTGTTTTTT
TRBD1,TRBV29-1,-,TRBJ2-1,CSFRDSSYNEQFF,TGCAGCTTCCGGGACAGCTCCTACAATGAGCAGTTCTTC
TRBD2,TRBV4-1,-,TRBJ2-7,CASSQDLGAGVYEQYF,TGCGCCAGCAGCCAAGATCTAGGAGCGGGAGTTTACGAGCAGTACTTC
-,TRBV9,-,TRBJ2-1,CASSAGGETYNEQFF,TGTGCCAGCAGCGCAGGTGGGGAGACTTACAATGAGCAGTTCTTC
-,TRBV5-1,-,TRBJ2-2,CASSPGLTTGELFF,TGCGCCAGCAGCCCGGGACTTACCACCGGGGAGCTGTTTTTT
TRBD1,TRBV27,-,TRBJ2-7,CASSLGTGGPYEQYF,TGTGCCAGCAGTTTAGGGACAGGGGGGCCCTACGAGCAGTACTTC
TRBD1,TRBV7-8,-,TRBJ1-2,CASSLGTGGAGYGYTF,TGTGCCAGCAGCCTTGGGACAGGGGGCGCTGGCTATGGCTACACCTTC
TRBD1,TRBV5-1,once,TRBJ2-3,CASTPGQATDTQYF,TGCGCCAGCACTCCGGGACAGGCCACAGATACGCAGTATTTT
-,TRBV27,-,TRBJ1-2,CASSWNPQGPGYTF,TGTGCCAGCAGTTGGAACCCCCAGGGGCCCGGCTACACCTTC
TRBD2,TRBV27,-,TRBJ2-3,CASSLRLAGGTDTQYF,TGTGCCAGCAGTCTTAGACTAGCGGGAGGCACAGATACGCAGTATTTT
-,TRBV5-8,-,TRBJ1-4,CASSGGDWYNEKLFF,TGTGCCAGCAGCGGAGGGGACTGGTATAATGAAAAACTGTTTTTT
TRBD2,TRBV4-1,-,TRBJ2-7,CASSQGTSVTYEQYF,TGCGCCAGCAGCCAAGGGACTAGCGTCACCTACGAGCAGTACTTC
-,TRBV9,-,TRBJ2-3,CASSVRDTPADTQYF,TGTGCCAGCAGCGTCCGGGACACCCCGGCGGATACGCAGTATTTT
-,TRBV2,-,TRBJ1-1,CASSDRENTEAFF,TGTGCCAGCAGTGATCGAGAGAACACTGAAGCTTTCTTT
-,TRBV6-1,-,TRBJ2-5,CASLGYPAQETQYF,TGTGCCAGCTTGGGCTACCCTGCCCAAGAGACCCAGTACTTC
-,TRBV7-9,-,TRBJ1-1,CASRTTGSEAFF,TGTGCCAGCAGAACTACAGGGAGTGAAGCTTTCTTT
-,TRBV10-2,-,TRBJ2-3,CASRVTDTQYF,TGCGCCTCACGGGTAACAGATACGCAGTATTTT
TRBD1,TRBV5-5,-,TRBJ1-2,CASSFGQEGIYGYTF,TGTGCCAGCAGCTTTGGACAGGAAGGGATCTATGGCTACACCTTC
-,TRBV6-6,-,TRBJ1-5,CASSARQTLSNQPQHF,TGTGCCAGCAGTGCCCGACAGACCTTGAGCAATCAGCCCCAGCATTTT
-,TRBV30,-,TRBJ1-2,CAWSVWPGAQVDSNYGYTF,TGTGCCTGGAGTGTTTGGCCAGGGGCCCAGGTTGACTCTAACTATGGCTACACCTTC
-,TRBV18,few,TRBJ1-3,CAEKTVSGNTIYF,TGTGCCGAAAAGACAGTCTCTGGAAACACCATATATTTT
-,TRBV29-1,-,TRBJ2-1,CSVNTAYNEQFF,TGCAGCGTTAACACAGCTTACAATGAGCAGTTCTTC
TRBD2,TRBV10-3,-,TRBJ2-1,CAISGTSGRAWNEQFF,TGTGCCATCAGTGGGACTAGCGGGAGGGCCTGGAATGAGCAGTTCTTC